Its frequency marks the clone carrying this T cell receptor (beta chain) as medium-sized (0.01 to 0.1%). The antigen remains unidentified. TRB was amplified from 250 ng of peripheral blood genomic DNA per sample. The data were taken from a study of T cell clusters in autoimmune cytopenias. Overall study findings and caveats: No cluster-lack signature appeared between secondary cytopenia and chronic lymphocytic leukemia patients, apparently due to lymphoma masking. TRB repertoire shifts in secondary cytopenia and chronic lymphocytic leukemia mostly reflected lymphoma, not autoimmunity. Clustering suggested that physiological T cell clusters were missing in primary autoimmune cytopenia patients. No experiment has yet validated the function of the T cell clusters defined in silico.

One tube held mixed TRB-A and TRB-B primer pools for touch-down PCR. TCRdb derives one entry per CDR3 protein from the multiplex PCR reads, leaving out DNA. The repertoire shows around 5,700 distinct CDR3 sequences; the top ten hold roughly 5%. The CDR3 extends over 17 amino acids. Looked up from germline, CDR1 is MNHEY and CDR2 is SMNVEV (reference sequence). The receptor was isolated from a human donor with an autoimmune cytopenia or autoimmune hepatitis (not recorded which). V usage is TRBV27 and J usage is TRBJ2-3; TCRdb's D gene call, TRBD2, goes unchecked for lack of DNA. Input material: peripheral blood. CDR3 sequence: CASSLGTSGGGGDTQYF.